Described below is a single TCR beta chain sequence and its context. The data belong to a study of blood T cells in healthy people across ages. The CDR3 is made up of 15 amino acids. V lost 0 bases to trimming and J lost 7 bases, with 17 bases between them. Germline CDR1 is SGDLS and CDR2 is YYNGEE. A second PCR of roughly 7 to 11 cycles used a sample-barcoded 5' primer and a J-beta primer mix. TCRdb redid the calling of the 5' RACE reads with MiXCR, one entry per CDR3 protein. The sample has about 640,000 distinct CDR3 sequences, 45% to 65% seen once. The chain links TRBV9 to TRBJ2-7; possible D gene TRBD1, 6 bases. The material sequenced was blood. This sequence originates from a man aged 55 to 70 in good health. As DNA, the CDR3 is TGTGCCAGCAGCGTAGAGGGACACAGGGCCGAGGAGCAGTACTTC. The encoded protein is CASSVEGHRAEEQYF.